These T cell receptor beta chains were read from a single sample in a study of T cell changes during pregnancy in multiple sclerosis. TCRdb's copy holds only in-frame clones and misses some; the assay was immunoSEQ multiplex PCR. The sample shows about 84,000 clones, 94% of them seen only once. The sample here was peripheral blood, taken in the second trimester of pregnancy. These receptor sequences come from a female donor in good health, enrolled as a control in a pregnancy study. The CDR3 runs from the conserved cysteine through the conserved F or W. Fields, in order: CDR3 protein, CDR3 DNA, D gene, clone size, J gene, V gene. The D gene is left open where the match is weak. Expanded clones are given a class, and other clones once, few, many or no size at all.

CDR3aa: CATTVRGSETEAFF; CDR3nt: TGTGCCACTACCGTAAGGGGGAGCGAGACTGAAGCTTTCTTT; d_gene: NA; abundance: once; j_gene: TRBJ1-1; v_gene: TRBV6-4
CDR3aa: CSVDRQGAEAFF; CDR3nt: TGCAGCGTTGATCGACAGGGCGCTGAAGCTTTCTTT; d_gene: TRBD1; abundance: NA; j_gene: TRBJ1-1; v_gene: TRBV29-1
CDR3aa: CASSRGIRGNEQFF; CDR3nt: TGTGCCAGCTCACGCGGGATCCGGGGCAATGAGCAGTTCTTC; d_gene: NA; abundance: NA; j_gene: TRBJ2-1; v_gene: TRBV18
CDR3aa: CASSLLLAGGKETQYF; CDR3nt: TGTGCCAGCAGCTTGTTGCTAGCGGGAGGAAAGGAGACCCAGTACTTC; d_gene: TRBD2; abundance: NA; j_gene: TRBJ2-5; v_gene: TRBV5-6
CDR3aa: CASSLGLNNEQFF; CDR3nt: TGTGCCAGCAGCTTGGGACTAAACAATGAGCAGTTCTTC; d_gene: TRBD2; abundance: NA; j_gene: TRBJ2-1; v_gene: TRBV11-2
CDR3aa: CSVEGGRGADTQYF; CDR3nt: TGCAGCGTTGAGGGCGGGAGGGGGGCAGATACGCAGTATTTT; d_gene: TRBD2; abundance: NA; j_gene: TRBJ2-3; v_gene: TRBV29-1
CDR3aa: CASSPRGLAGAPLYEQYF; CDR3nt: TGTGCCAGCAGCCCCCGAGGGTTGGCGGGAGCTCCTCTCTACGAGCAGTACTTC; d_gene: TRBD2; abundance: NA; j_gene: TRBJ2-7; v_gene: TRBV14
CDR3aa: CASSNAPGQGGNTIYF; CDR3nt: TGCGCCAGCAGCAACGCCCCGGGACAGGGAGGAAACACCATATATTTT; d_gene: TRBD1; abundance: NA; j_gene: TRBJ1-3; v_gene: TRBV5-1
CDR3aa: CASSPPGFRVRSYTF; CDR3nt: TGTGCCAGCAGTCCTCCCGGGTTCAGGGTTAGGAGCTACACCTTC; d_gene: NA; abundance: NA; j_gene: TRBJ1-2; v_gene: TRBV28
CDR3aa: CASESRETQYF; CDR3nt: TGTGCCAGCGAGTCTCGGGAGACCCAGTACTTC; d_gene: NA; abundance: NA; j_gene: TRBJ2-5; v_gene: TRBV6-1